Sequencing of this TCR beta chain was carried out in a study of control samples from healthy donors and cancer patients. The table came from immunoSEQ multiplex PCR; TCRdb's copy has only in-frame clones and leaves some out. Among about 130,000 clones, approximately 90% were seen once, and the ten largest hold around 8.1%. Per germline, CDR1 SGHTA and CDR2 FQGNSA. The V gene lost 5 bases and the J gene lost 3 bases, with 8 bases spanning the gap. The CDR3 length is 12 residues. The sample taken for sequencing was blood. V is TRBV7-2 and J is TRBJ2-7, with D possibly TRBD2 on 5 matching bases. The TCR sequence derives from a man aged 18 to 35 in good health. The CDR3 spells CASSLSGYEQYF. The DNA of the CDR3 is TGTGCCAGCAGCCTCAGCGGCTACGAGCAGTACTTC.